This TCR beta chain derives from a study of OX40 agonist ivuxolimab in advanced cancers. Some clones are missing from TCRdb's copy, which holds only in-frame ones; the method was immunoSEQ multiplex PCR. The sample includes 20,000 to 25,000 clones, 60% to 85% seen only once; the top ten take over 15%. The specimen comprised CD4+ or CD8+ T cells sorted from blood, sampled in a trial of the OX40 agonist ivuxolimab. The clonotype originates from an adult with an advanced solid tumor such as melanoma, head and neck, liver or kidney cancer.

CDR3 sequence (DNA): TGTGCCAGCAGCTTAATGGGGACAGGCCCAGCTTTCTTT. Translation: CASSLMGTGPAFF. The rearrangement joins TRBV11-3 to TRBJ1-1; 8 bases agree with TRBD1. This CDR3 spans 13 amino acids. Germline V gene lookup returns CDR1 SGHNT and CDR2 YENEEA. With V trimmed by 2 bases and J by 10 bases, 6 bases remained unmatched.